This T cell receptor beta chain stems from a study of control samples from healthy donors and cancer patients. Using immunoSEQ multiplex PCR, the repertoire was profiled, and TCRdb retains in-frame clones only, with some absent. Of more than 95,000 clones in the sample, approximately 89% were seen once. The germline gives CDR1 MNHNY, CDR2 SVGAGI (reference sequence). V dropped 2 bases and J dropped 0 bases, with 12 bases sitting between them. The CDR3 covers 16 residues. The material sequenced was blood. The receptor was isolated from a man in his sixties in good health. This chain uses TRBV6-6 with TRBJ2-3, with D possibly TRBD2 on 6 matching bases. The DNA for the CDR3 is TGTGCCAGCAGTTACGGCGGGACGGCTAGCACAGATACGCAGTATTTT. Its protein product is CASSYGGTASTDTQYF.